The 16 T cell receptor beta chains presented below share a single source sample, sequenced in a study of blood T cell repertoires in COVID-19. Method: immunoSEQ multiplex PCR; TCRdb's copy keeps in-frame clones and lacks some. The sample lists about 150,000 clones, over 70% seen once, with under 3% in the top ten. The sequenced sample was peripheral blood. Receptor source: a man aged 45-65 years with active COVID-19.

This chain connects TRBV3-1 (or the pseudogene TRBV3-2) to TRBJ2-5, with 7 bases lining up with TRBD1. V trimming: 3 bases; J trimming: 5 bases; junction bases outside the gene matches: 6. Germline loops: CDR1 LGHDT, CDR2 YNNKEL (reference sequence). The CDR3 sequence is 14 residues long. The CDR3 region has the DNA TGTGCCAGCAGCCATTACAGGGGTAGCGAGACCCAGTACTTC. This codes for CASSHYRGSETQYF.

The CDR3 sequence is CASSTLRTGKRNEKLFF. In DNA, the CDR3 is TGTGCCAGCAGTACTTTACGGACGGGAAAACGGAATGAAAAACTGTTTTTT. V usage is TRBV25-1 and J usage is TRBJ1-4; no definite D call. Between the trimmed V and J ends, which lost 5 bases and 5 bases, there was a span of 21 bases. This CDR3 has 17 residues. Germline CDR1 and CDR2: MGHDK and SYGVNS.

J is TRBJ1-4 and V is TRBV6-6, with D possibly TRBD1 on 6 matching bases. Trimming stripped 5 bases from V and 8 bases from J, with 18 bases between. The CDR3 length is 15 residues. Per germline, CDR1 MNHNY and CDR2 SVGAGI (reference sequence). CDR3 loop: CASSRTGPPGEKLFF. CDR3 bases: TGTGCCAGCAGTCGTACAGGGCCCCCGGGAGAAAAACTGTTTTTT.

The rearrangement links TRBV6-2 or TRBV6-3 to TRBJ2-7; D gene uncertain. The germline V and J ends were trimmed by 5 bases and 5 bases, with 16 bases remaining between them. Germline CDR1 is MNHEY and CDR2 is SVGEGT. The CDR3 has 14 amino acids. CDR3: CASSPPSDSHEQYF. The CDR3 DNA reads TGTGCCAGCAGTCCCCCCTCTGACTCTCACGAGCAGTACTTC.

This chain connects TRBV9 to TRBJ2-7, with TRBD1 identical over 7 bases. Germline V gene data show CDR1 as SGDLS and CDR2 as YYNGEE. V dropped 0 bases and J dropped 0; count of bases not matched to a gene: 3. CDR3 length: 15 residues. CDR3 region: CASSVGQGVSYEQYF. CDR3 in DNA: TGTGCCAGCAGCGTAGGGCAGGGGGTCTCCTACGAGCAGTACTTC.

The chain recombines TRBV30 with TRBJ1-5, with a possible D match to TRBD1 (5 bases). The CDR3 has 14 amino acids. From germline, CDR1 is GTSNPN and CDR2 SVGIG (reference sequence). V lost 0 bases and J lost 6, with 12 bases in between. CDR3 coding DNA: TGTGCCTGGAGTGTACCGGGGGGGGGTCAGCCCCAGCATTTT. It specifies CAWSVPGGGQPQHF.

The chain employs TRBV19 and TRBJ1-5; TRBD1 is a possible D gene (5 bases). CDR3 length: 17 residues. Germline loops: CDR1 LNHDA, CDR2 SQIVND (reference sequence). V was cut by 0 bases and J by 0 bases, with 12 bases left in between. CDR3 amino acids: CASSIDPGHYSNQPQHF. DNA of the CDR3: TGTGCCAGTAGTATAGATCCAGGGCACTATAGCAATCAGCCCCAGCATTTT. Looking up the rest from reference TRBV19 and TRBJ1-5 gives the full variable domain: DGGITQSPKYLFRKEGQNVTLSCEQNLNHDAMYWYRQDPGQGLRLIYYSQIVNDFQKGDIAEGYSVSREKKESFPLTVTSAQKNPTAFYLCASSIDPGHYSNQPQHFGDGTRLSIL.

The rearrangement links TRBV9 to TRBJ2-3, with D possibly TRBD1 on 5 matching bases. The CDR3 covers 12 residues. Germline CDR1 and CDR2: SGDLS and YYNGEE. The ends were cut back, 5 bases at V and 3 bases at J, with 7 bases in the middle. Here the CDR3 reads CASRQGTDTQYF. The CDR3 nucleotides read TGTGCCAGCAGGCAGGGTACAGATACGCAGTATTTT.

This chain uses TRBV5-6 with TRBJ2-5; TRBD1 might be the D (5 bases). CDR3 size: 15 residues. The germline V gene encodes CDR1 SGHDT and CDR2 YYEEEE. V dropped 4 bases and J dropped 4 bases, with 17 bases sitting between them. The CDR3 region is CASSPWTPPGETQYF. CDR3 nucleotide sequence: TGTGCCAGCAGCCCCTGGACACCCCCTGGAGAGACCCAGTACTTC.

The genes are TRBV28 and TRBJ1-2; maybe TRBD1 (6 bases). The germline V and J ends were trimmed by 6 bases and 5 bases, with 10 bases remaining between them. From germline, CDR1 is MDHEN and CDR2 SYDVKM. The CDR3 totals 12 residues. Written as DNA, the CDR3 is TGTGCCAGCAGCCAAAGGGGGTATGGCTACACCTTC. Protein product: CASSQRGYGYTF.

The chain couples TRBV11-2 to TRBJ1-2, with 10 bases aligning to TRBD1. V trimming: 5 bases; J trimming: 3 bases; junction bases outside the gene matches: 6. CDR1 SGHAT and CDR2 FQNNGV come from the germline V gene. This CDR3 is 15 amino acids long. DNA of the CDR3: TGTGCCAGCAGCGATGGGACAGGGGCATACTATGGCTACACCTTC. Translated, it gives CASSDGTGAYYGYTF.

This clone was seen only a few times. The chain is built from TRBV18 and TRBJ1-6, with 12 bases lining up with TRBD1. The CDR3 is 16 amino acids. V trimming: 3 bases; J trimming: 10 bases; junction bases outside the gene matches: 7. CDR1 and CDR2 from the germline V gene are KGHSH and LQKENI. This CDR3 is CASSPSGQGAGSPLHF. As DNA, the CDR3 is TGTGCCAGCTCACCCTCGGGACAGGGGGCTGGGTCACCCCTCCACTTT.

The chain couples TRBV18 to TRBJ1-5; possible D gene TRBD1, 5 bases. Germline CDR1 and CDR2: KGHSH and LQKENI. The CDR3 loop spans 15 amino acids. Trimming took off 3 bases at V and 0 bases at J, with 9 bases between the two ends. CDR3 amino acids: CASSPHRYSNQPQHF. The CDR3 bases are TGTGCCAGCTCACCCCACAGGTATAGCAATCAGCCCCAGCATTTT.

This chain joins TRBV9 and TRBJ2-3; D may be TRBD2 (6 bases). V lost 4 bases to trimming and J lost 2 bases, with 11 bases between them. This CDR3 region has 14 residues. Germline V gene lookup returns CDR1 SGDLS and CDR2 YYNGEE. The CDR3 DNA is TGTGCCAGCAGCATCACTAGCTACACAGATACGCAGTATTTT. Translated: CASSITSYTDTQYF. Supplemented by reference TRBV9 and TRBJ2-3, the full variable domain reads DSGVTQTPKHLITATGQRVTLRCSPRSGDLSVYWYQQSLDQGLQFLIQYYNGEERAKGNILERFSAQQFPDLHSELNLSSLELGDSALYFCASSITSYTDTQYFGPGTRLTVL.

In DNA form, the CDR3 reads TGTGCTAGTGCCGATGGACAGTCAGGCAATCAGCCCCAGCATTTT. Its protein product is CASADGQSGNQPQHF. This sequence joins TRBV12-5 and TRBJ1-5; possible D gene TRBD1, 6 bases. Trimming left V 7 bases short and J 2 bases short, with 15 bases between. The CDR3 is 15 residues long. CDR1 LGHNT and CDR2 FRNRAP come from the germline V gene.

The chain joins TRBV7-3 to TRBJ2-3; D possibly corresponds to TRBD2 (6 bases). Trimming removed 2 bases from V and 9 bases from J, with 12 bases in between. The CDR3 runs to 13 residues. Germline CDR1 and CDR2: SGHTA and FQGTGA. CDR3 DNA: TGTGCCAGCAGCTTAGGGGACCGGGGGACGCAGTATTTT. Its protein is CASSLGDRGTQYF.